The 20 T cell receptor beta chains below were found in one sample sequenced in a study of T cell responses to AZD1222 COVID-19 vaccine. This table comes from immunoSEQ multiplex PCR, and its TCRdb copy is limited to in-frame clones, with some not included. Of fewer than 150,000 clones in the sample, around 84% were seen once. The material sequenced was peripheral blood, taken 28 days after the second AZD1222 dose. These receptors were obtained from an adult who received the AZD1222 COVID-19 vaccine.

The CDR3 DNA follows: TGTGCCAGCAGCTTAGTTCGGGGGCGCGGCAATCAGCCCCAGCATTTT. Translated: CASSLVRGRGNQPQHF. V is TRBV7-8 and J is TRBJ1-5, with a possible D match to TRBD1 (6 bases). Germline V lookup: CDR1 SGHVS, CDR2 FQNEAQ. V was cut by 1 base and J by 2 bases, with 12 bases left in between. CDR3 length equals 16 residues.

This clone occurred once. J is TRBJ1-2 and V is TRBV5-1, with D perhaps matching TRBD1 (5 bases). Germline CDR1 is SGHRS and CDR2 is YFSETQ. V was clipped by 0 bases and J by 5 bases, with 20 bases between them. The CDR3 sequence is 17 residues long. The CDR3 loop reads CASSLAWGTDSRYGYTF. CDR3 nucleotides: TGCGCCAGCAGCTTGGCTTGGGGGACTGATTCAAGGTATGGCTACACCTTC.

DNA of the CDR3: TGTGCCAGCAGTTTATCCAGGGTTCAGCCCCAGCATTTT. This encodes CASSLSRVQPQHF. The chain recombines TRBV27 with TRBJ1-5; TRBD1 is a possible D gene (5 bases). CDR3 size: 13 residues. V shed 0 bases and J shed 6 bases, with 6 bases lying between them. CDR1 MNHEY and CDR2 SMNVEV come from the germline V gene (reference sequence).

V usage is TRBV2 and J usage is TRBJ2-1; 7 positions agree with TRBD2. The CDR3 is made up of 13 amino acids. Germline lookup yields CDR1 SNHLY and CDR2 FYNNEI. With V trimmed by 7 bases and J by 9 bases, 9 bases remained unmatched. The DNA for the CDR3 is TGTGCCAGCACCAAGGAGGGGAGGGGTGAGCAGTTCTTC. Translated: CASTKEGRGEQFF.

A word on this clone: Germline and junction disagree at one end, which may indicate a read error. This chain links TRBV27 with TRBJ2-7, with a tentative D call TRBD2 (6 bases). The CDR3 has 11 amino acids. Germline assignment: CDR1 MNHEY and CDR2 SMNVEV (reference sequence). As DNA, the CDR3 is TGTGCCAGCAGTCCCCGCGGGGTAATCAACTTC. Protein: CASSPRGVINF.

The CDR3 DNA follows: TGTGCCAGCAGCTTTATGCAGGGGGAATTGGGAACTAATGAAAAACTGTTTTTT. Residues: CASSFMQGELGTNEKLFF. This rearrangement joins TRBV7-9 to TRBJ1-4; 7 bases map to TRBD1. CDR3 length: 18 residues. Germline V CDR1 and CDR2: SEHNR, FQNEAQ (reference sequence). V lost 3 bases and J lost 1; bases outside the gene matches: 11.

This clone occurred a few times. The chain joins TRBV14 to TRBJ2-1; TRBD2 matches 9 bases. The CDR3 covers 16 residues. V gave up 0 bases and J gave up 10 bases; unmatched junction bases: 10. CDR1 and CDR2 from the germline V gene are SGHDN and FVKESK. As DNA, the CDR3 is TGTGCCAGCAGCCAAGAATTAGCGGGAGTTTCTGGGGAGCAGTTCTTC. Encoded protein: CASSQELAGVSGEQFF.

V usage is TRBV7-9 and J usage is TRBJ1-4, with 8 bases lining up with TRBD1. The ends lost 4 bases at V and 8 bases at J; junction bases unmatched: 6. In germline, CDR1 is SEHNR, CDR2 FQNEAQ (reference sequence). This CDR3 is built from 14 residues. The CDR3 protein is CASSWGQDSEKLFF. In DNA, the CDR3 is TGTGCCAGCAGCTGGGGACAGGATAGCGAAAAACTGTTTTTT.

CDR3 in DNA: TGTGCCTGGAGTGTTGACATCCAAACCTATGGCTACACCTTC. Residues: CAWSVDIQTYGYTF. The chain links TRBV30 to TRBJ1-2; D is unclear. The CDR3 consists of 14 residues. CDR1 is GTSNPN and CDR2 is SVGIG in the germline V gene (reference sequence). Between the trimmed V and J ends, which lost 0 bases and 4 bases, there was a span of 12 bases. Drawing the rest from reference TRBV30 and TRBJ1-2, the complete variable domain is SQTIHQWPATLVQPVGSPLSLECTVEGTSNPNLYWYRQAAGRGLQLLFYSVGIGQISSEVPQNLSASRPQDRQFILSSKKLLLSDSGFYLCAWSVDIQTYGYTFGSGTRLTVV.

This clone was found once. This rearrangement joins TRBV7-2 to TRBJ1-1, with D perhaps TRBD1 (5 bases). The V gene's germline CDR1 is SGHTA and CDR2 FQGNSA. This CDR3 contains 14 residues. V lost 2 bases to trimming and J lost 3 bases, with 10 bases between them. The CDR3 region has the DNA TGTGCCAGCAGCTTATATACAGGACACACTGAAGCTTTCTTT. It translates to CASSLYTGHTEAFF.

J is TRBJ1-5 and V is TRBV6-6; 9 bases match TRBD1. V shed 7 bases, J shed 6 bases, and the junction held 4 bases outside the gene matches. The CDR3 has 13 amino acids. Germline CDR1 MNHNY, CDR2 SVGAGI (reference sequence). CDR3 coding DNA: TGTGCCAGCACACAGGGGGCCCGTCAGCCCCAGCATTTT. Translated, it gives CASTQGARQPQHF.

CDR3 in amino acids: CASSSRGRGWETQYF. The CDR3, as DNA: TGTGCCAGCAGTAGCCGGGGGCGCGGGTGGGAGACCCAGTACTTC. The chain recombines TRBV6-5 with TRBJ2-5; D is tentatively TRBD1 or TRBD2 (6 bases each). Trimming took off 5 bases at V and 5 bases at J, with 18 bases between the two ends. CDR1 and CDR2 (germline): MNHEY, SVGAGI. CDR3 length: 15 residues.

The chain employs TRBV23-1 and TRBJ2-1; 10 nucleotides agree with TRBD2. TRBV23-1 is noted as an ORF with a role that remains uncertain. The junction had 10 bases not matched to a gene; V was cut back by 4 bases and J by 7 bases. This CDR3 spans 16 amino acids. The CDR3 reads CASSPDPGLASNEQFF. For the CDR3, the DNA is TGCGCCAGCAGTCCCGACCCGGGACTAGCGAGTAATGAGCAGTTCTTC.

This clone was seen ten or more times. This chain uses TRBV29-1 with TRBJ2-2; 7 bases fit TRBD1. Germline values: CDR1 SQVTM, CDR2 ANQGSEA. The CDR3 extends over 14 amino acids. Germline trimming cut 3 bases from V and 1 base from J; bases unmatched to any gene: 2. The CDR3 DNA sequence: TGCAGCGTTGACAGGACAGGGAACACCGGGGAGCTGTTTTTT. Translation gives CSVDRTGNTGELFF.

This rearrangement joins TRBV28 to TRBJ1-2; D not resolved. The germline CDR1 and CDR2 sequences are MDHEN and SYDVKM. V was clipped by 5 bases and J by 4 bases, with 17 bases between them. The CDR3 is 15 amino acids. The CDR3 loop is CASSPSVVRTYGYTF. CDR3 DNA: TGTGCCAGCAGTCCCTCGGTCGTCAGAACCTATGGCTACACCTTC.

V usage is TRBV5-1 and J usage is TRBJ2-1; D is unclear. Germline V CDR1 and CDR2: SGHRS, YFSETQ. This CDR3 region has 15 residues. V was cut by 0 bases and J by 5 bases, with 12 bases left in between. CDR3 sequence reads: CASSLAHYSHNEQFF. In nucleotides, the CDR3 is TGCGCCAGCAGCTTGGCGCATTATAGTCACAATGAGCAGTTCTTC.

This clone was picked up one time. The rearrangement joins TRBV10-3 to TRBJ2-7; D not resolved. The V gene's germline CDR1 is ENHRY and CDR2 SYGVKD. The CDR3 runs 12 residues. Trimming left V 6 bases short and J 3 bases short, with 9 bases between. CDR3 sequence reads: CAIRSGDYEQYF. In DNA, the CDR3 is TGTGCCATCAGGTCAGGTGACTACGAGCAGTACTTC.

The chain recombines TRBV2 with TRBJ1-2; maybe TRBD1 (5 bases). CDR1 and CDR2 from the germline V gene are SNHLY and FYNNEI. The germline V and J ends were trimmed by 6 bases and 6 bases, with 11 bases remaining between them. The CDR3 covers 12 residues. This chain's CDR3 is CASRGDQHGYTF. For the CDR3, the DNA is TGTGCCAGCAGGGGGGATCAGCATGGCTACACCTTC.

The V and J genes are TRBV7-8 and TRBJ2-1; D is perhaps TRBD1 (6 bases). V was cut by 3 bases and J by 3 bases, with 12 bases left in between. Germline V CDR1 and CDR2: SGHVS, FQNEAQ. The CDR3 loop spans 15 amino acids. The CDR3 here is CASSFQQGVYNEQFF. CDR3 coding DNA: TGTGCCAGCAGCTTTCAACAGGGAGTCTACAATGAGCAGTTCTTC. The full variable domain, completed using reference TRBV7-8 and TRBJ2-1, is GAGVSQSPRYKVAKRGQDVALRCDPISGHVSLFWYQQALGQGPEFLTYFQNEAQLDKSGLPSDRFFAERPEGSVSTLKIQRTQQEDSAVYLCASSFQQGVYNEQFFGPGTRLTVL.

The V call is TRBV7-2, the J call TRBJ1-4; no firm D call. CDR3 length: 15 residues. Germline CDR1 reads SGHTA; CDR2 reads FQGNSA. The V end was cut by 9 bases, the J end by 6 bases, with 20 bases between. DNA for the CDR3: TGTGCCAGTTCACATGAGGGCCAATTCGATGAAAAACTGTTTTTT. Protein sequence: CASSHEGQFDEKLFF.